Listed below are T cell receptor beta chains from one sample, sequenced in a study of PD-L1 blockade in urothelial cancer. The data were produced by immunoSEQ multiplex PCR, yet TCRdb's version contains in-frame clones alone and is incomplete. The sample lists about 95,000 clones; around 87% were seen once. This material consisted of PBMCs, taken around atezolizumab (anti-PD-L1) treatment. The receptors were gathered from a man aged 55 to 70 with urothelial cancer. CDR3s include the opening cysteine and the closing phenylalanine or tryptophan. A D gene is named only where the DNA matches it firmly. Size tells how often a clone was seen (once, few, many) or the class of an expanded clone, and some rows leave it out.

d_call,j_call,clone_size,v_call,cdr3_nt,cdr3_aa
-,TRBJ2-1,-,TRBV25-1,TGTGCCAGCAGTGAAGGGGCGGTCTTGAACAATGAGCAGTTCTTC,CASSEGAVLNNEQFF
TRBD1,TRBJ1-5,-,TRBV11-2,TGTGCCAGCAGCCTTGGACAGGGGTCTCAGCCCCAGCATTTT,CASSLGQGSQPQHF
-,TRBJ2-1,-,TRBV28,TGTGCCAGCCCCTCGCCGGGATCCCCAACGGTCAATGAGCAGTTCTTC,CASPSPGSPTVNEQFF
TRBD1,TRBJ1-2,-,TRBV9,TGTGCCAGCAGCGTTGACAGGGTGCTAAACTATGGCTACACCTTC,CASSVDRVLNYGYTF
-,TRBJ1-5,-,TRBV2,TGTGCCAGCAGAAGCAATAGCAATCAGCCCCAGCATTTT,CASRSNSNQPQHF
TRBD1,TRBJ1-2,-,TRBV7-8,TGTGCCAGCAGCCGCCTAGTAACAGGGGACTATGGCTACACCTTC,CASSRLVTGDYGYTF
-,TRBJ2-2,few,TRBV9,TGTGCCAGCAGCGTATCAGGCCGAGAGCTGTTTTTT,CASSVSGRELFF
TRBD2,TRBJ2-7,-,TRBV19,TGTGCCAGTAGTATAGGGACTAGCCAGCCTCTCTACGAGCAGTACTTC,CASSIGTSQPLYEQYF
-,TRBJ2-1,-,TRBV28,TGTGCCAGCAGTTTGACTAGATTTTACAATGAGCAGTTCTTC,CASSLTRFYNEQFF
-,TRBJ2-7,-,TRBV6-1,TGTGCCAGCAGTGTACCACGTGAGACAAACGAGCAGTACTTC,CASSVPRETNEQYF
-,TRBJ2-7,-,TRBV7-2,TGTGCCAGCAGCTTAAGCAGCGGGCCCCGGTCCTACGAGCAGTACTTC,CASSLSSGPRSYEQYF
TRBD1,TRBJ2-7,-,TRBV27,TGTGCCAGCAGTTTCTCTGGGACAGGGGAATACGAGCAGTACTTC,CASSFSGTGEYEQYF
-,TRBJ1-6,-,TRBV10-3,TGTGCCATCAGTACCGACAGGAGGATGGGGTCACCCCTCCACTTT,CAISTDRRMGSPLHF
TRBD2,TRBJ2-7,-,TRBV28,TGTGCCACCGTACCGGGGGGGGACGAGCAGTACTTC,CATVPGGDEQYF
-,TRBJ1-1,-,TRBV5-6,TGTGCCAGCAGCCGAGGTGGTAACACTGAAGCTTTCTTT,CASSRGGNTEAFF
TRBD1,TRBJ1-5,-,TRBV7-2,TGTGCCAGCAGCACCCGACAGGGATATCAGCCCCAGCATTTT,CASSTRQGYQPQHF
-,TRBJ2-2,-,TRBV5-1,TGCGCCAGCAGCTTGGCCGGGACATCCAGCACCGGGGAGCTGTTTTTT,CASSLAGTSSTGELFF
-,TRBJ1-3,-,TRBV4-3,TGCGCCAGCAGCCAAGGTACAGCTGGAAACACCATATATTTT,CASSQGTAGNTIYF
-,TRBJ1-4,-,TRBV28,TGTGCCAGCAGGACTGACGTAACAACTAATGAAAAACTGTTTTTT,CASRTDVTTNEKLFF
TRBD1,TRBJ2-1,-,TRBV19,TGTGCCAGTAGACAGGGGGCCGCTGAGCAGTTCTTC,CASRQGAAEQFF
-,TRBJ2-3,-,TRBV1,TGCACCAGCAGCCAACCCGCTTCGACTAGCGGGGGGGAAGGCACAGATACGCAGTATTTT,CTSSQPASTSGGEGTDTQYF
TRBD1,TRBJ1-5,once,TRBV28,TGTGCCAGCACCATACGGGACAGGGGGCTTCAGCCCCAGCATTTT,CASTIRDRGLQPQHF
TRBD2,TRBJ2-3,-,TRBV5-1,TGCGCCAGCAGCCCAGTGGGCGGGAGAAAGGGTGCCACAGATACGCAGTATTTT,CASSPVGGRKGATDTQYF
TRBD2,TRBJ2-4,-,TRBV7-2,TGTGCCAGCAGCTTAGCTATTGGTAGCGGGAGGGGGGGTACCAAAAACATTCAGTACTTC,CASSLAIGSGRGGTKNIQYF
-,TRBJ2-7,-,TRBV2,TGTGCCAGCAGCGCAACGAGCGGAACCTACGAGCAGTACTTC,CASSATSGTYEQYF
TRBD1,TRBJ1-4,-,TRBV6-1,TGTGCCAGCAATGGACAGGGCGAGCTTAATGAAAAACTGTTTTTT,CASNGQGELNEKLFF
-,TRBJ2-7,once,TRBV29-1,TGCAGCGTCGGGGGGGACAGAAGGGAGCAGTACTTC,CSVGGDRREQYF
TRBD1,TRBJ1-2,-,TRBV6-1,TGTGCCAGCAGTCTAGAGGGACAGGGTAGTGCCTACACCTTC,CASSLEGQGSAYTF
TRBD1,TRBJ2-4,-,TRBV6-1,TGTGCCAGCAGTGAAGGACAGGGAAACATTCAGTACTTC,CASSEGQGNIQYF
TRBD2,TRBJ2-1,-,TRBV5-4,TGTGCCAGCAGCTCGGAAGCGGGAGTCCGGGATGAGCAGTTCTTC,CASSSEAGVRDEQFF
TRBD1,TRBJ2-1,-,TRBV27,TGTGCCAGCAGTTTTGGCACAGGGGGCACCAATGAGCAGTTCTTC,CASSFGTGGTNEQFF
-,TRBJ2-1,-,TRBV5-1,TGCGCCAGCAGCGTCGGGAACTACAATGAGCAGTTCTTC,CASSVGNYNEQFF
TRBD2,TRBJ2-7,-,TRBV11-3,TGTGCCAGCTCGGCGGGAGAGACCTACGAGCAGTACTTC,CASSAGETYEQYF
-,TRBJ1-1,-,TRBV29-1,TGCAGCGTTGCAAGGAGGGGCTACAATGAAGCTTTCTTT,CSVARRGYNEAFF
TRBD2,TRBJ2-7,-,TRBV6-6,TGTGCCAGCAGTCCCGGACTAGCGGGAATCATCTACGAGCAGTACTTC,CASSPGLAGIIYEQYF
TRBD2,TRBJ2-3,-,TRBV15,TGTGCCACCAGCAGAGATTTGCTAGCGGGAGGGACAGATACGCAGTATTTT,CATSRDLLAGGTDTQYF
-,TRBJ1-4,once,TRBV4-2,TGTGCCAGCAGCTTTCGGGACTTGAATGAAAAACTGTTTTTT,CASSFRDLNEKLFF
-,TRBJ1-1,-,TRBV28,TGTGCCAGAGCTTTCATGAACACTGAAGCTTTCTTT,CARAFMNTEAFF
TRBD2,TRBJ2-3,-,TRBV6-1,TGTGCCAGCAGGGGACTAGCGGGGGGCCCAGCTACGCAGTATTTT,CASRGLAGGPATQYF
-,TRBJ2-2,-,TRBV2,TGTGCCAGCAGTTCCCAGGGGAGCACCGGGGAGCTGTTTTTT,CASSSQGSTGELFF
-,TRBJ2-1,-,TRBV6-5,TGTGCCAGCAGTTACTCGAGGGTCAATGAGCAGTTCTTC,CASSYSRVNEQFF
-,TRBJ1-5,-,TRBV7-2,TGTGCCAGCAGCTTGGACACGCAGCCCCAGCATTTT,CASSLDTQPQHF
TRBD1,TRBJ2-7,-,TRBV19,TGTGCCAGTAGCCGGGACAGATTCTACGAGCAGTACTTC,CASSRDRFYEQYF
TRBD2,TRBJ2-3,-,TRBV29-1,TGCAGCGTTGCTGGGGGGGGCACAGATACGCAGTATTTT,CSVAGGGTDTQYF
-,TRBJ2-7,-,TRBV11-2,TGTGCCAGCAGCCGGGGGGCGAGCTCCTACGAGCAGTACTTC,CASSRGASSYEQYF
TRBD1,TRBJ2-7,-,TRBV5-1,TGCGCCAGCAGCTGGGGGACAGGGGGCAGGTCCTACGAGCAGTACTTC,CASSWGTGGRSYEQYF
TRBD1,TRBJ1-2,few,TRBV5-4,TGTGCCAGCAGCCAGGGACAGGCGGGCTATGGCTACACCTTC,CASSQGQAGYGYTF
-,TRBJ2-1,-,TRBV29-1,TGCAGCGTTGAGGAGGGAGGGGGTGAGCAGTTCTTC,CSVEEGGGEQFF
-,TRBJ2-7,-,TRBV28,TGTGCCAGCAGCTTCGGCGGAGGGGGCGTCGAGCAGTACTTC,CASSFGGGGVEQYF
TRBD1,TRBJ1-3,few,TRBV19,TGTGCCAGTAGTACAACAGGGGGCAATGGAAACACCATATATTTT,CASSTTGGNGNTIYF
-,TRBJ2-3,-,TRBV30,TGTGCCTGGAGTACAGTGACAGATACGCAGTATTTT,CAWSTVTDTQYF
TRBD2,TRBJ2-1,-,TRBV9,TGTGCCAGCAGCGTCCAGACTAGCGGCCTTCCCGATGAGCAGTTCTTC,CASSVQTSGLPDEQFF
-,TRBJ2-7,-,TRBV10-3,TGTGCCATCAGTGAGTCTCGCGGCGGAACCTACGAGCAGTACTTC,CAISESRGGTYEQYF
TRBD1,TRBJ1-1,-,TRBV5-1,TGCGCCAGCAGCTTCGCTCCGGGACAGGGCGACACTGAAGCTTTCTTT,CASSFAPGQGDTEAFF
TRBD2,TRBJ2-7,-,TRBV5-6,TGTGCCAGCAGCTCGGACGGACTAGTCCGTCCCTACGAGCAGTACTTC,CASSSDGLVRPYEQYF